A single T cell receptor beta chain is shown here with its context. After isolation, RNA underwent reverse transcription to generate cDNA as the sequencing template. Measured with immunoSEQ multiplex PCR; TCRdb has only the in-frame clones, and not every one. Of about 69,000 clones in the sample, 55% to 65% are singletons; the top ten hold approximately 17%. V lost 0 bases and J 4 bases, leaving 10 bases between the germline ends. The CDR3 sequence is 14 residues long. The V gene's germline CDR1 is LGHNA and CDR2 YSLEER. This sample was taken from a study of CD8+ T cells in alopecia areata. This receptor was identified in a human donor with alopecia areata. The sequenced sample was CD8+ T cells sorted from blood, obtained at week 0. V and J are TRBV4-3 and TRBJ2-7; D ambiguous. Here the CDR3 DNA reads TGCGCCAGCAGCCAAGACGCTGGGTATTACGAGCAGTACTTC. Protein product: CASSQDAGYYEQYF.